The 3 T cell receptor beta chains presented below share a single source sample, sequenced in a study of blood T cell repertoires in COVID-19. Some clones are missing from TCRdb's copy, which holds only in-frame ones; the method was immunoSEQ multiplex PCR. Here the sample spans about 140,000 clones, 82% being singletons. The source material was peripheral blood. The receptors were sampled from a woman aged 80 or older with acute or convalescent COVID-19.

This clone was observed a handful of times. The J gene is TRBJ2-3, the V gene TRBV5-4; tentatively, D is TRBD1 (5 bases). The CDR3 covers 16 residues. Germline values: CDR1 SGHNT, CDR2 YYREEE (reference sequence). Trimming shortened V by 2 bases and J by 4 bases, and 17 bases separated the two germline ends. The CDR3: CASSFARVSRADTQYF. The CDR3 nucleotides read TGTGCCAGCAGCTTTGCCAGGGTGAGCCGCGCAGATACGCAGTATTTT.

This clone occurred once. This chain joins TRBV11-2 and TRBJ2-5; 12 bases fit TRBD2. The V segment lost 3 bases and the J segment 6 bases; nucleotides outside the gene matches: 11. This CDR3 is built from 17 residues. Germline assignment: CDR1 SGHAT and CDR2 FQNNGV. The DNA of the CDR3 is TGTGCCAGCAGCTTGGGACTAGCGGGCTCATCCGGTCAGACCCAGTACTTC. As protein: CASSLGLAGSSGQTQYF.

The chain has TRBV14 and TRBJ2-3; D call uncertain. This CDR3 comprises 15 residues. The V gene's germline CDR1 is SGHDN and CDR2 FVKESK. The germline V and J ends were trimmed by 6 bases and 0 bases, with 13 bases remaining between them. The CDR3 spells CASSPRRHSTDTQYF. Written as DNA, the CDR3 is TGTGCCAGCAGTCCTAGGCGCCATAGCACAGATACGCAGTATTTT.